The rows below give T cell receptor beta chains drawn from one sample of a study of T cells in Graves' hyperthyroidism and ophthalmopathy. TCRdb itself ran the multiplex PCR reads through MiXCR, one entry per CDR3 protein. The sample yields about 590,000 distinct CDR3 sequences, around 14% seen once. The specimen was blood. Source of these receptors: a woman in her twenties or thirties with Graves' hyperthyroidism. Each CDR3 is given with its conserved first and last residue. D genes are given only for firm matches.

D gene,J gene,V gene,CDR3 protein
TRBD2,TRBJ2-5,TRBV5-8,CASSLGSGSSETQYF
TRBD1,TRBJ2-7,TRBV3-1,CASTGQGIYEQYF
.,TRBJ2-1,TRBV7-2,CASSSVVSSYNEQFF
.,TRBJ2-1,TRBV9,CASGIRDSNEQFF
TRBD2,TRBJ2-3,TRBV15,CATSRGGSPDTQYF
.,TRBJ2-3,TRBV11-2,CASSLTLTDTQYF
.,TRBJ1-2,TRBV3-1,CASSPADRLNYGYTF
.,TRBJ1-1,TRBV30,CAWSRGRGTEAFF
.,TRBJ2-7,TRBV20-1,CSASKGHSGGYEQYF
TRBD2,TRBJ2-7,TRBV6-9,CASSYLSGASSYEQYF
TRBD2,TRBJ2-1,TRBV9,CASSVTGGPYNEQFF
.,TRBJ1-2,TRBV27,CASSGEEAGYTF
.,TRBJ1-6,TRBV6-6,CASSYSTGAENSPLHF
TRBD1,TRBJ1-6,TRBV12-3/TRBV12-4,CASSRRGVASPLHF
.,TRBJ2-7,TRBV6-6,CASSYVAAYEQYF
.,TRBJ2-3,TRBV2,CASSAGQRQDTQYF
TRBD1,TRBJ2-2,TRBV6-1,CASRAQGNDGELFF
.,TRBJ2-1,TRBV30,CAWRVGPYSYNEQFF
TRBD1,TRBJ2-1,TRBV29-1,CSVEDRRTGYNEQFF
.,TRBJ2-1,TRBV3-1,CASSQEQATYNEQFF
.,TRBJ2-3,TRBV27,CASSKGYPTDTQYF
TRBD2,TRBJ2-7,TRBV15,CATTTSGRSYEQYF
.,TRBJ2-5,TRBV6-1,CASSGAGEETQYF
TRBD2,TRBJ2-5,TRBV6-1,CASSEGTSSSETQYF
.,TRBJ1-4,TRBV3-1,CASSQVVLGLTNEKLFF
TRBD1,TRBJ1-1,TRBV30,CAWRRDRDTEAFF
TRBD1,TRBJ1-5,TRBV20-1,CSAGPPGGQPQHF
.,TRBJ2-3,TRBV18,CASSPPSGDTQYF
.,TRBJ1-5,TRBV3-1,CASSQDNTNQPQHF
.,TRBJ2-3,TRBV7-9,CASRGLDTQYF
.,TRBJ1-5,TRBV27,CASRTQGSNQPQHF
TRBD1,TRBJ2-7,TRBV20-1,CSARAIRDRASYEQYF
.,TRBJ1-2,TRBV9,CASSAPAHYGYTF
.,TRBJ2-2,TRBV6-1,CAGSSSRGVGELFF
.,TRBJ2-7,TRBV2,CASSELGISSYEQYF
.,TRBJ1-6,TRBV19,CASTIGSSYNSPLHF
.,TRBJ1-1,TRBV18,CASSRLRSGTEAFF
TRBD1,TRBJ1-1,TRBV7-2,CASSSDGTGTQAFF
TRBD1,TRBJ2-1,TRBV20-1,CSANKGGAGYNEQFF
.,TRBJ2-7,TRBV20-1,CSARASSPGSYEQYF
.,TRBJ2-2,TRBV2,CASSEVTENTGELFF
TRBD2,TRBJ2-1,TRBV24-1,CATSGRGRENEQFF
.,TRBJ2-2,TRBV7-9,CASSHPYGTGELFF
.,TRBJ1-1,TRBV28,CASSLGISEAFF
TRBD1,TRBJ2-1,TRBV27,CASSSLRTGGNEQFF
.,TRBJ2-7,TRBV7-2,CASSLVGGESSYEQYF